The 5 T cell receptor beta chains below all came from one sample that was sequenced in a study of control samples from healthy donors and cancer patients (TCRdb year 2020). The method behind the library was the immunoSEQ multiplex PCR assay. In its TCRdb copy, this immuneACCESS table keeps in-frame sequences only and misses some clones. Where compared with another copy, unresolved V genes explain less than half of these, and the others have no known cause. Present in this sample are 100,000 to 150,000 clones, around 90% of which were seen just once. The top ten hold 4.5% to 7% of the sample. The material sequenced was blood. The origin of the receptors is a man aged 18 to 29 in good health.

The CDR3 sequence: CASSVGVGETQYF. DNA of the CDR3: TGTGCCAGCAGTGTTGGGGTGGGAGAGACCCAGTACTTC. The rearrangement links TRBV2 to TRBJ2-5, with D hard to call. The CDR3 sequence is 13 residues long. Trimming shortened V by 4 bases and J by 4 bases, and 10 bases separated the two germline ends. Germline CDR1 reads SNHLY; CDR2 reads FYNNEI.

This chain links TRBV12-5 with TRBJ1-5; 9 bases line up with TRBD1. This CDR3 contains 17 residues. Per the germline V gene, CDR1 is LGHNT and CDR2 is FRNRAP. V lost 7 bases and J lost 6; bases outside the gene matches: 16. DNA for the CDR3: TGTGCTAGTGTGTCGGGACAGGGAGGATCTTTCGGTCAGCCCCAGCATTTT. This gives the protein CASVSGQGGSFGQPQHF. Supplemented by reference TRBV12-5 and TRBJ1-5, the full variable domain reads DARVTQTPRHKVTEMGQEVTMRCQPILGHNTVFWYRQTMMQGLELLAYFRNRAPLDDSGMPKDRFSAEMPDATLATLKIQPSEPRDSAVYFCASVSGQGGSFGQPQHFGDGTRLSIL.

The chain links TRBV10-3 to TRBJ2-7; possible D gene TRBD2, 6 bases. The CDR3 sequence is 14 residues long. The ends were cut back, 3 bases at V and 4 bases at J, with 13 bases in the middle. Germline assignment: CDR1 ENHRY and CDR2 SYGVKD. CDR3 nucleotide sequence: TGTGCCATCAGTGATTGGGGAGGAGGTTACGAGCAGTACTTC. Its protein product is CAISDWGGGYEQYF.

The sample holds a few counts of this clone. The chain recombines TRBV15 with TRBJ2-7; 8 nucleotides align to TRBD2. V shed 0 bases and J 4 bases; nucleotides not matched to a gene: 5. The CDR3 is made up of 15 amino acids. Germline CDR1 reads LNHNV; CDR2 reads YYDKDF (reference sequence). The CDR3 nucleotides are TGTGCCACCAGCAGAGATCGCCGGGGGGGGTACGAGCAGTACTTC. Its protein is CATSRDRRGGYEQYF.

This sequence joins TRBV5-1 and TRBJ1-5, with TRBD1 matching 9 bases. The CDR3 is made up of 18 amino acids. The junction had 14 bases not matched to a gene; V was cut back by 2 bases and J by 5 bases. Germline V gene lookup returns CDR1 SGHRS and CDR2 YFSETQ. CDR3 DNA: TGCGCCAGCAGCTTAGCGGTAACAGGGGGCATGTTGGATCAGCCCCAGCATTTT. This translates into CASSLAVTGGMLDQPQHF.